These T cell receptor beta chains were read from a single sample in a study of cytomegalovirus exposure and HLA in healthy donors. Sequencing was performed with immunoSEQ multiplex PCR; in TCRdb, only in-frame clones are kept and a portion is missing. In the table there are about 140,000 clones, 65% to 70% of which are singletons. Sequencing was done on a sample of PBMCs. Receptors were obtained from a young man in good health and CMV-seropositive. CDR3s include the opening cysteine and the closing phenylalanine or tryptophan. D genes are given only for firm matches. Size values are once, few and many counts, or a class for expanded clones, and some rows have none.

. | TRBJ1-5 | . | TRBV25-1 | CASSGGFSNQPQHF | TGTGCCAGCTCTGGAGGGTTTAGCAATCAGCCCCAGCATTTT
TRBD1 | TRBJ1-1 | . | TRBV27 | CASSSDPGTVNTEAFF | TGTGCCAGCAGTTCGGACCCCGGGACAGTTAACACTGAAGCTTTCTTT
. | TRBJ1-5 | . | TRBV19 | CASSIAGGRYSNQPQHF | TGTGCCAGTAGTATAGCGGGGGGCCGCTATAGCAATCAGCCCCAGCATTTT
. | TRBJ2-7 | . | TRBV6-6 | CASSSQGHEYSEQYF | TGTGCCAGCAGTTCCCAAGGACACGAGTATTCCGAGCAGTACTTC
. | TRBJ2-7 | . | TRBV5-1 | CASSLAADSPYEQYF | TGCGCCAGCAGCTTGGCGGCGGACAGTCCCTACGAGCAGTACTTC
TRBD1 | TRBJ2-7 | . | TRBV10-1 | CASSEGQGAYYQYF | TGCGCCAGCAGTGAGGGACAGGGGGCGTATTACCAGTACTTC
TRBD1 | TRBJ1-2 | few | TRBV9 | CASSVTGTGGYGYTF | TGTGCCAGCAGCGTAACCGGGACAGGGGGTTATGGCTACACCTTC
. | TRBJ2-7 | . | TRBV19 | CASSLAGHSYEQYF | TGTGCCAGTAGTCTGGCAGGGCACTCCTACGAGCAGTACTTC
TRBD2 | TRBJ2-1 | . | TRBV10-1 | CASSGSLAGNFLYNEQFF | TGCGCCAGCAGTGGGTCACTAGCGGGAAATTTTTTGTACAATGAGCAGTTCTTC
. | TRBJ1-5 | . | TRBV30 | CAWKNRQNNQPQHF | TGTGCCTGGAAAAACAGACAGAACAATCAGCCCCAGCATTTT
TRBD1 | TRBJ1-2 | . | TRBV6-1 | CASSEAGGVYGYTF | TGTGCCAGCAGTGAAGCAGGGGGCGTCTATGGCTACACCTTC
TRBD1 | TRBJ1-5 | . | TRBV4-1 | CASSLQQGAQAGQPQHF | TGCGCCAGCAGCCTCCAACAGGGGGCGCAGGCCGGTCAGCCCCAGCATTTT
. | TRBJ2-5 | . | TRBV28 | CASSSHSGPGETQYF | TGTGCCAGCAGTTCCCATAGCGGCCCCGGGGAGACCCAGTACTTC
. | TRBJ2-5 | . | TRBV7-6 | CASSSSTGQETQYF | TGTGCCAGCAGCTCCTCCACAGGGCAAGAGACCCAGTACTTC
. | TRBJ1-1 | . | TRBV6-1 | CASILVTLNTEAFF | TGTGCCAGCATATTGGTCACTTTGAACACTGAAGCTTTCTTT